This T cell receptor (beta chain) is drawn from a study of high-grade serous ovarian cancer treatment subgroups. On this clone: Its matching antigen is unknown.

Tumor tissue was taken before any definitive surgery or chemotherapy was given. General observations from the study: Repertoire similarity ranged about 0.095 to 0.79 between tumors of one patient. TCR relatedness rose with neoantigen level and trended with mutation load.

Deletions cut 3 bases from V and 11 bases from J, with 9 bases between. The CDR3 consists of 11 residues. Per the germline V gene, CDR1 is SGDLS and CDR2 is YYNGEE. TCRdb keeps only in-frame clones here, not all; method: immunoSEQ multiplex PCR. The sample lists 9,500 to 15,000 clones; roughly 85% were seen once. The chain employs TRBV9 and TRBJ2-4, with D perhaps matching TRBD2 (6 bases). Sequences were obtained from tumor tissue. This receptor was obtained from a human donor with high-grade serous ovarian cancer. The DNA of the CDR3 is TGTGCCAGCAGCGAAGGGGAGGTTCAGTACTTC. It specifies CASSEGEVQYF.